This TCR beta chain was sequenced in a study of blood T cell repertoires in COVID-19. Study-level background: PBMCs, B-cell-depleted T cells, or T cells were the source of the cDNA or gDNA that made up the material.

The germline gives CDR1 MGHDK, CDR2 SYGVNS. The CDR3 contains 13 residues. V was pared by 6 bases and J by 2 bases, with 10 bases between. Original processing methods: For nucleated cells, counts were estimated from reference gene primer amplification. Clones were read by immunoSEQ multiplex PCR, and TCRdb kept only the in-frame ones, dropping some. That table furnishes V, J and clone size, whereas the DNA furnished D and trimming. The sample includes about 150,000 clones, approximately 86% seen only once; the top ten take over 3.5%. The specimen was peripheral blood. The TCR originated in a woman in her fifties or sixties with active or convalescent COVID-19. This chain uses TRBV25-1 with TRBJ1-1; D is possibly TRBD1 (5 bases). CDR3 bases: TGTGCCAGCAGCAGGGAAAGCAACACTGAAGCTTTCTTT. This encodes CASSRESNTEAFF.